A selection of T cell receptor beta chains follows, all from one sample in a study of post-analysis software for immune sequencing data. Via MiXCR, TCRdb re-called the PCR reads, giving one row per CDR3 protein. The sample lists some 370,000 distinct CDR3 sequences, approximately 38% occurring once. Source material: blood. The receptors here all came from a girl aged 5 to 17 with multiple sclerosis. Each CDR3 is given with its conserved first and last residue. The D gene is left open where the match is weak. Size is omitted from some rows. Given values are once, few, many or a class for expanded clones.

J gene: TRBJ2-1; V gene: TRBV5-1; clone size: -; D gene: TRBD1; CDR3 protein: CASSLRQGANDEQFF; CDR3 DNA: TGCGCCAGCAGCTTGAGGCAGGGGGCAAATGATGAGCAGTTCTTC
J gene: TRBJ1-4; V gene: TRBV19; clone size: -; D gene: TRBD1; CDR3 protein: CASSPDRVGLFF; CDR3 DNA: TGTGCCAGTAGTCCCGACAGGGTTGGATTGTTTTTT
J gene: TRBJ1-2; V gene: TRBV12-3/TRBV12-4; clone size: few; D gene: -; CDR3 protein: CASSLRPNYGYTF; CDR3 DNA: TGTGCCAGCAGTTTACGCCCTAACTATGGCTACACCTTC
J gene: TRBJ2-1; V gene: TRBV4-1; clone size: -; D gene: -; CDR3 protein: CASSPGGLGNEQFF; CDR3 DNA: TGCGCCAGCAGCCCCGGGGGGCTGGGGAATGAGCAGTTCTTC
J gene: TRBJ2-7; V gene: TRBV7-2; clone size: -; D gene: -; CDR3 protein: CASSSPSGQTYEQYF; CDR3 DNA: TGTGCCAGCAGCTCCCCCTCGGGACAAACCTACGAGCAGTACTTC
J gene: TRBJ1-3; V gene: TRBV6-5; clone size: few; D gene: -; CDR3 protein: CASSYGPERSGNTIYF; CDR3 DNA: TGTGCCAGCAGTTACGGACCAGAAAGATCTGGAAACACCATATATTTT
J gene: TRBJ2-7; V gene: TRBV12-3/TRBV12-4; clone size: few; D gene: -; CDR3 protein: CASKGQSYEQYF; CDR3 DNA: TGTGCCAGCAAGGGACAATCCTACGAGCAGTACTTC
J gene: TRBJ2-5; V gene: TRBV5-1; clone size: -; D gene: TRBD2; CDR3 protein: CASSLHLAGGYTQETQYF; CDR3 DNA: TGCGCCAGCAGCTTGCACCTAGCGGGGGGCTATACCCAAGAGACCCAGTACTTC
J gene: TRBJ2-7; V gene: TRBV7-8; clone size: -; D gene: TRBD2; CDR3 protein: CASSPGLAGPTYEQYF; CDR3 DNA: TGTGCCAGCAGCCCGGGACTAGCGGGACCCACCTACGAGCAGTACTTC
J gene: TRBJ1-2; V gene: TRBV28; clone size: -; D gene: -; CDR3 protein: CASSLDGCTF; CDR3 DNA: TGTGCCAGCAGTCTGGATGGCTGCACCTTC
J gene: TRBJ1-2; V gene: TRBV12-3/TRBV12-4; clone size: -; D gene: -; CDR3 protein: CASSALEYGYTF; CDR3 DNA: TGTGCCAGCAGTGCCTTGGAGTATGGCTACACCTTC
J gene: TRBJ2-4; V gene: TRBV5-1; clone size: -; D gene: -; CDR3 protein: CASSPGRGHVKNIQYF; CDR3 DNA: TGCGCCAGCAGCCCAGGGAGGGGGCACGTTAAAAACATTCAGTACTTC
J gene: TRBJ2-1; V gene: TRBV20-1; clone size: -; D gene: TRBD2; CDR3 protein: CSARDPSGGDEQFF; CDR3 DNA: TGCAGTGCTAGAGACCCTAGCGGGGGGGATGAGCAGTTCTTC
J gene: TRBJ2-1; V gene: TRBV12-3/TRBV12-4; clone size: once; D gene: -; CDR3 protein: CASTHRGYEQFF; CDR3 DNA: TGTGCCAGCACCCACCGAGGATACGAGCAGTTCTTC
J gene: TRBJ2-5; V gene: TRBV7-3; clone size: -; D gene: TRBD2; CDR3 protein: CASSPSSGGAQETQYF; CDR3 DNA: TGTGCCAGCAGCCCCTCTAGCGGGGGGGCGCAAGAGACCCAGTACTTC
J gene: TRBJ2-5; V gene: TRBV25-1; clone size: few; D gene: -; CDR3 protein: CASWSGRPRPIETQYF; CDR3 DNA: TGTGCCAGCTGGAGTGGCCGTCCGAGACCGATAGAGACCCAGTACTTC
J gene: TRBJ2-5; V gene: TRBV10-3; clone size: -; D gene: -; CDR3 protein: CAISVEFQEQYF; CDR3 DNA: TGTGCCATCAGTGTAGAATTTCAAGAGCAGTACTTC
J gene: TRBJ2-1; V gene: TRBV15; clone size: -; D gene: -; CDR3 protein: CATSSRSADEQFF; CDR3 DNA: TGTGCCACCAGCAGTAGGAGCGCGGATGAGCAGTTCTTC
J gene: TRBJ1-1; V gene: TRBV30; clone size: -; D gene: -; CDR3 protein: CAWRGLGGLNTEAFF; CDR3 DNA: TGTGCCTGGAGAGGTCTAGGGGGGTTGAACACTGAAGCTTTCTTT
J gene: TRBJ2-5; V gene: TRBV7-9; clone size: few; D gene: TRBD1; CDR3 protein: CASSSKGDSPREQYF; CDR3 DNA: TGTGCCAGCAGTTCTAAGGGGGACAGCCCAAGGGAGCAGTACTTC
J gene: TRBJ2-5; V gene: TRBV5-1; clone size: -; D gene: TRBD2; CDR3 protein: CASRELAGAQETQYF; CDR3 DNA: TGCGCCAGCAGGGAACTAGCGGGGGCCCAAGAGACCCAGTACTTC
J gene: TRBJ2-7; V gene: TRBV29-1; clone size: few; D gene: -; CDR3 protein: CSVEGKKPYEQYF; CDR3 DNA: TGCAGCGTTGAAGGGAAAAAGCCCTACGAGCAGTACTTC
J gene: TRBJ1-1; V gene: TRBV7-9; clone size: -; D gene: -; CDR3 protein: CASSPRTELGTEAFF; CDR3 DNA: TGTGCCAGCAGCCCCCGAACGGAGCTGGGCACTGAAGCTTTCTTT
J gene: TRBJ2-7; V gene: TRBV12-3/TRBV12-4; clone size: few; D gene: TRBD2; CDR3 protein: CASSLALAGPYEQYF; CDR3 DNA: TGTGCCAGCAGTTTAGCTCTAGCGGGGCCCTACGAGCAGTACTTC
J gene: TRBJ2-5; V gene: TRBV5-1; clone size: -; D gene: TRBD1; CDR3 protein: CASSPGTGGSEQYF; CDR3 DNA: TGCGCCAGTAGCCCGGGGACAGGAGGTAGTGAGCAGTACTTC
J gene: TRBJ2-5; V gene: TRBV4-1; clone size: -; D gene: TRBD1; CDR3 protein: CASSHTPGGTGKETQYF; CDR3 DNA: TGCGCCAGCAGCCACACTCCAGGGGGGACAGGAAAAGAGACCCAGTACTTC
J gene: TRBJ2-3; V gene: TRBV20-1; clone size: -; D gene: TRBD1; CDR3 protein: CSAITGGATDTQYF; CDR3 DNA: TGCAGTGCGATTACAGGGGGAGCCACAGATACGCAGTATTTT
J gene: TRBJ2-5; V gene: TRBV7-2; clone size: -; D gene: -; CDR3 protein: CASSLARTGDPGQGTQYF; CDR3 DNA: TGTGCCAGCAGCTTAGCGAGGACGGGGGATCCGGGACAAGGGACCCAGTACTTC
J gene: TRBJ2-7; V gene: TRBV7-2; clone size: once; D gene: TRBD2; CDR3 protein: CASSLSAGGFSYEQYF; CDR3 DNA: TGTGCCAGCAGCTTATCGGCGGGGGGGTTCTCCTACGAGCAGTACTTC
J gene: TRBJ2-1; V gene: TRBV2; clone size: -; D gene: TRBD2; CDR3 protein: CASGLLAGGRPNEQFF; CDR3 DNA: TGTGCCAGCGGACTTCTAGCGGGGGGGCGCCCCAATGAGCAGTTCTTC
J gene: TRBJ2-6; V gene: TRBV10-2; clone size: -; D gene: -; CDR3 protein: CASTNAGSGANVLTF; CDR3 DNA: TGCGCCAGCACCAACGCAGGGTCTGGGGCCAACGTCCTGACTTTC
J gene: TRBJ2-3; V gene: TRBV10-3; clone size: few; D gene: -; CDR3 protein: CAISGGTDTQYF; CDR3 DNA: TGTGCCATCAGTGGCGGGACAGATACGCAGTATTTT
J gene: TRBJ2-3; V gene: TRBV12-3/TRBV12-4; clone size: -; D gene: -; CDR3 protein: CASSLESSVGTDTQYF; CDR3 DNA: TGTGCCAGCAGTTTAGAATCTAGCGTAGGCACAGATACGCAGTATTTT
J gene: TRBJ1-2; V gene: TRBV20-1; clone size: few; D gene: -; CDR3 protein: CSARRASGNYGYTF; CDR3 DNA: TGCAGTGCTAGGCGGGCCTCCGGTAACTATGGCTACACCTTC
J gene: TRBJ2-1; V gene: TRBV7-6; clone size: few; D gene: -; CDR3 protein: CASSLDTGGGNEQFF; CDR3 DNA: TGTGCCAGCAGCTTGGATACTGGAGGGGGGAATGAGCAGTTCTTC
J gene: TRBJ2-4; V gene: TRBV18; clone size: -; D gene: TRBD1; CDR3 protein: CASSLYGTDNFLAKNIQYF; CDR3 DNA: TGTGCCAGCTCACTTTACGGGACAGACAATTTTCTAGCCAAAAACATTCAGTACTTC
J gene: TRBJ1-3; V gene: TRBV18; clone size: -; D gene: TRBD1; CDR3 protein: CASSPDRGIFSGNTIYF; CDR3 DNA: TGTGCCAGCTCACCGGACAGGGGCATTTTCTCTGGAAACACCATATATTTT
J gene: TRBJ2-1; V gene: TRBV4-1; clone size: few; D gene: TRBD2; CDR3 protein: CASSQAGGLGPQFF; CDR3 DNA: TGCGCCAGCAGCCAAGCGGGGGGGCTTGGTCCCCAGTTCTTC
J gene: TRBJ1-2; V gene: TRBV6-5; clone size: -; D gene: TRBD1; CDR3 protein: CASRYGTGFGYTF; CDR3 DNA: TGTGCCAGCAGATACGGGACAGGGTTTGGCTACACCTTC
J gene: TRBJ2-6; V gene: TRBV10-3; clone size: -; D gene: -; CDR3 protein: CATTGSGANVLTF; CDR3 DNA: TGTGCCACCACAGGGTCTGGGGCCAACGTCCTGACTTTC
J gene: TRBJ2-1; V gene: TRBV9; clone size: -; D gene: -; CDR3 protein: CASSVDDRQAYNEQFF; CDR3 DNA: TGTGCCAGCAGCGTAGATGACAGACAAGCCTACAATGAGCAGTTCTTC
J gene: TRBJ2-7; V gene: TRBV4-2; clone size: many; D gene: TRBD1; CDR3 protein: CASSVPGTGNYEQYF; CDR3 DNA: TGTGCCAGCAGCGTCCCCGGGACAGGGAACTACGAGCAGTACTTC
J gene: TRBJ2-1; V gene: TRBV7-9; clone size: -; D gene: -; CDR3 protein: CASSQIGAGSSNEQFF; CDR3 DNA: TGTGCCAGCAGCCAAATAGGGGCAGGAAGCTCCAATGAGCAGTTCTTC
J gene: TRBJ1-2; V gene: TRBV9; clone size: -; D gene: TRBD1; CDR3 protein: CASGPTGDNYGYTF; CDR3 DNA: TGTGCCAGCGGACCGACAGGGGATAACTATGGCTACACCTTC
J gene: TRBJ2-5; V gene: TRBV12-3/TRBV12-4; clone size: -; D gene: -; CDR3 protein: CASSFVSRETQYF; CDR3 DNA: TGTGCCAGCAGTTTCGTGTCCAGGGAGACCCAGTACTTC
J gene: TRBJ2-7; V gene: TRBV5-5; clone size: -; D gene: -; CDR3 protein: CASSSGAGGGYYEQYF; CDR3 DNA: TGTGCCAGCAGCAGTGGAGCAGGGGGGGGGTACTACGAGCAGTACTTC
J gene: TRBJ1-2; V gene: TRBV5-6; clone size: many; D gene: -; CDR3 protein: CASSPPMAGSLYTF; CDR3 DNA: TGTGCCAGCAGCCCCCCTATGGCAGGCAGTCTCTACACCTTC
J gene: TRBJ2-2; V gene: TRBV9; clone size: -; D gene: -; CDR3 protein: CASSAGTAVTGELFF; CDR3 DNA: TGTGCCAGCAGCGCTGGGACCGCGGTTACCGGGGAGCTGTTTTTT
J gene: TRBJ1-2; V gene: TRBV4-1; clone size: -; D gene: -; CDR3 protein: CASSGARSYGYTF; CDR3 DNA: TGCGCCAGCAGCGGGGCCCGGTCCTATGGCTACACCTTC
J gene: TRBJ2-7; V gene: TRBV4-2; clone size: few; D gene: -; CDR3 protein: CASSQLTDYEQYF; CDR3 DNA: TGTGCCAGCAGCCAGTTGACAGACTACGAGCAGTACTTC
J gene: TRBJ2-7; V gene: TRBV12-3/TRBV12-4; clone size: -; D gene: TRBD1; CDR3 protein: CASSLQGGVFYEQYF; CDR3 DNA: TGTGCCAGCAGTTTACAAGGGGGCGTCTTCTACGAGCAGTACTTC